A single sample is the source of the 13 T cell receptor beta chains below, sequenced in a study of cytomegalovirus exposure and HLA in healthy donors. 13 Jbeta primers and 60 Vbeta primers were used for the PCR. Sequencing was performed with immunoSEQ multiplex PCR; in TCRdb, only in-frame clones are kept and a portion is missing. The sample has over 85,000 clones, 75% to 80% seen once. Sequencing was performed on PBMCs. Receptors were obtained from a male donor in good health and CMV-seropositive.

This clone is a singleton in its sample. The same CDR3 is also encoded by other DNA sequences in this sample. The V call is TRBV19, the J call TRBJ1-3, with TRBD1 as a possible D gene (5 bases). Germline V gene lookup returns CDR1 LNHDA and CDR2 SQIVND (reference sequence). The CDR3 spans 16 residues. Trimming pared 2 bases from V and 0 bases from J, leaving 11 bases between. The CDR3 loop is CASSIPGLTSGNTIYF. DNA of the CDR3: TGTGCCAGTAGTATACCGGGACTGACCTCTGGAAACACCATATATTTT.

The chain employs TRBV7-2 and TRBJ2-1; TRBD2 matches at 12 bases. Trimming took 3 bases from V and 2 from J; bases not matched to a gene: 8. The CDR3 sequence is 18 residues long. Germline-derived CDR1 and CDR2 are SGHTA and FQGNSA. CDR3 amino acids: CASSFSRLAGVPYNEQFF. The CDR3 DNA reads TGTGCCAGCAGCTTCTCCAGACTAGCGGGAGTGCCCTACAATGAGCAGTTCTTC.

The V call is TRBV6-6, the J call TRBJ2-3, with D perhaps TRBD2 (6 bases). V was clipped by 6 bases and J by 2 bases, with 15 bases between them. This CDR3 region has 15 residues. Germline V gene data show CDR1 as MNHNY and CDR2 as SVGAGI (reference sequence). The CDR3 DNA is TGTGCCAGCAGCCCGGGACTGTCGATCACAGATACGCAGTATTTT. Translated: CASSPGLSITDTQYF.

The chain recombines TRBV15 with TRBJ2-4; possible D gene TRBD1, 6 bases. Per the germline V gene, CDR1 is LNHNV and CDR2 is YYDKDF (reference sequence). V lost 1 base and J lost 3, with 13 bases in between. The CDR3 spans 16 residues. Written as DNA, the CDR3 is TGTGCCACCAGCAGAGGGCAGGGGTACGACAAAAACATTCAGTACTTC. Its protein product is CATSRGQGYDKNIQYF.

With respect to this clone: A read error may produce the germline difference seen at one junction end. This chain joins TRBV10-2 and TRBJ2-4, with no clear D. The CDR3 has 13 amino acids. From germline, CDR1 is WSHSY and CDR2 SAAADI. CDR3 sequence: CASSEFARNIQYF. CDR3 bases: TGCGCCAGCAGTGAGTTTGCCAGAAACATTCAGTACTTC.

The J gene is TRBJ2-2, the V gene TRBV7-2, with 9 bases matching TRBD2. Trimming cost V 6 bases and J 4 bases; bases outside gene matches: 18. The V gene's germline CDR1 is SGHTA and CDR2 FQGNSA. This CDR3 is built from 19 residues. The CDR3 protein is CASSVSGTSLYKGTGELFF. CDR3 DNA: TGTGCCAGCAGTGTCTCCGGGACTAGCCTATACAAGGGCACCGGGGAGCTGTTTTTT.

The V gene is TRBV28, the J gene TRBJ1-1; a possible D gene is TRBD1 (6 bases). CDR3 length equals 14 residues. CDR1 and CDR2 (germline): MDHEN, SYDVKM. The V end lost 5 bases, the J end lost 2 bases, and 12 bases lay between the germline ends. The CDR3 sequence: CASSVLQGNTEAFF. The CDR3 DNA reads TGTGCCAGCAGTGTGTTACAGGGAAACACTGAAGCTTTCTTT.

The V call is TRBV29-1, the J call TRBJ1-4, with 10 bases aligning to TRBD1. Germline V lookup: CDR1 SQVTM, CDR2 ANQGSEA. V gave up 6 bases and J gave up 8 bases; unmatched junction bases: 12. The CDR3 is 15 amino acids. CDR3 DNA sequence: TGCAGCGTGGCCGGGACAGGGGAGGAATTCGAAAAACTGTTTTTT. Translation: CSVAGTGEEFEKLFF.

CDR3 in DNA: TGCGCCAGCAGCTTGGCACAACCTTCGGGTGGAGCGGGAGGTAGCGGTGAGACCCAGTACTTC. Encoded protein: CASSLAQPSGGAGGSGETQYF. The V call is TRBV5-1, the J call TRBJ2-5; 9 bases agree with TRBD2. The junction had 23 bases not matched to a gene; V was cut back by 0 bases and J by 5 bases. Germline lookup yields CDR1 SGHRS and CDR2 YFSETQ. This CDR3 region has 21 residues.

The chain links TRBV27 to TRBJ2-5, with no clear D. TRBJ2-7 matches the DNA end more closely, so the J call is doubtful. The CDR3 is made up of 14 amino acids. Per the germline V gene, CDR1 is MNHEY and CDR2 is SMNVEV (reference sequence). For the CDR3, the DNA is TGTGCCAGCAGTTTATCCCGGGTCGGCCTCGAGCAGTACTTC. This translates into CASSLSRVGLEQYF.

The chain has TRBV19 and TRBJ2-7; 7 nucleotides align to TRBD1. V lost 5 bases to trimming and J lost 3 bases; unmatched junction nucleotides: 7. This CDR3 is built from 14 residues. CDR1 and CDR2 (germline): LNHDA, SQIVND (reference sequence). The CDR3 sequence is CASSFRDSFYEQYF. The DNA for the CDR3 is TGTGCCAGTAGTTTCCGGGACAGCTTCTACGAGCAGTACTTC.

This chain links TRBV19 with TRBJ2-7, with 12 bases matching TRBD1. This CDR3 region has 15 residues. The junction had 8 bases not matched to a gene; V was cut back by 4 bases and J by 7 bases. Germline assignment: CDR1 LNHDA and CDR2 SQIVND (reference sequence). DNA for the CDR3: TGTGCCAGTAGTAACCCGGGACAGGGGGCAGGAGAGCAGTACTTC. It yields the protein CASSNPGQGAGEQYF.

The V call is TRBV6-5, the J call TRBJ1-1; D not resolved. The V and J ends lost 2 bases and 4 bases respectively, with 8 bases between them. CDR3 length: 13 amino acids. Germline V gene lookup returns CDR1 MNHEY and CDR2 SVGAGI. The CDR3 loop reads CASSYAGLTEAFF. The CDR3 DNA is TGTGCCAGCAGTTACGCGGGTCTCACTGAAGCTTTCTTT.